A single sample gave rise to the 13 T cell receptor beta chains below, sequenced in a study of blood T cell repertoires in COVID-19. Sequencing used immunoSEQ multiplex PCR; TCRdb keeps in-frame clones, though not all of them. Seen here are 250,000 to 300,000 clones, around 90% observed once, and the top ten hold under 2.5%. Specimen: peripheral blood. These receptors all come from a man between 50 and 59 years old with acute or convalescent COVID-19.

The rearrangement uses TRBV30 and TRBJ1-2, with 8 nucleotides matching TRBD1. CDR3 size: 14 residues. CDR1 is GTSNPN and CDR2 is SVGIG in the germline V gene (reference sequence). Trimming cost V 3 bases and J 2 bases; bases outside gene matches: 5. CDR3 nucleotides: TGTGCCTGGAGCCCGGACAGGGCGAACTATGGCTACACCTTC. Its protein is CAWSPDRANYGYTF.

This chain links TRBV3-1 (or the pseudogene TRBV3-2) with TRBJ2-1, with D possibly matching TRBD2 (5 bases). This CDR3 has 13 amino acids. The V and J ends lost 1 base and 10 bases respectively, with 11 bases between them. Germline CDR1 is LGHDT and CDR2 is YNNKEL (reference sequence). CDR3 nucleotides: TGTGCCAGCAGCCAAGGAGAGGGCCTCGAGCAGTTCTTC. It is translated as CASSQGEGLEQFF.

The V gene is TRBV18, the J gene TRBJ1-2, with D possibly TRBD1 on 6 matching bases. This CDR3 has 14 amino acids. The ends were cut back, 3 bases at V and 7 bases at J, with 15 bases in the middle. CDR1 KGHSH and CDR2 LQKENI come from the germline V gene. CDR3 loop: CASSPERGQGGYTF. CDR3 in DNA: TGTGCCAGCTCACCGGAGCGGGGGCAGGGTGGCTACACCTTC.

CDR3: CASSPKNRTVSGNTIYF. CDR3 nucleotide sequence: TGTGCCAGCTCACCAAAGAATCGGACAGTCTCTGGAAACACCATATATTTT. V gene TRBV18 combines with J gene TRBJ1-3; D possibly corresponds to TRBD1 (6 bases). The CDR3 consists of 17 residues. CDR1 and CDR2 (germline): KGHSH, LQKENI. V was clipped by 2 bases and J by 0 bases, with 14 bases between them.

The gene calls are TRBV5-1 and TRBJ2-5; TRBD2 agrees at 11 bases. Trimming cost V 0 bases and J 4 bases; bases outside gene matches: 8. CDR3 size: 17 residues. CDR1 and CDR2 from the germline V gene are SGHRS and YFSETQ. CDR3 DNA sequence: TGCGCCAGCAGCTTGGCCGGTAGCGGGGGGGCCGGAGAGACCCAGTACTTC. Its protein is CASSLAGSGGAGETQYF.

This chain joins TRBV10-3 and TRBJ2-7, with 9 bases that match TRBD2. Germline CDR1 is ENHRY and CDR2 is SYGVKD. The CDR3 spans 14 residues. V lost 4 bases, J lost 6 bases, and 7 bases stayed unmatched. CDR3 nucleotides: TGTGCCATCAGTGGCGTAGCGGGGGCGGGCGAGCAGTACTTC. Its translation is CAISGVAGAGEQYF.

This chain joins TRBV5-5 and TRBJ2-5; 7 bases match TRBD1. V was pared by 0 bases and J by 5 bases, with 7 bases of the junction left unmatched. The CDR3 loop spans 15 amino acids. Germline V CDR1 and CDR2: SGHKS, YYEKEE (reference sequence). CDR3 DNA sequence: TGTGCCAGCAGCTTGGGCACAGGGGTTGTGGAGACCCAGTACTTC. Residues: CASSLGTGVVETQYF.

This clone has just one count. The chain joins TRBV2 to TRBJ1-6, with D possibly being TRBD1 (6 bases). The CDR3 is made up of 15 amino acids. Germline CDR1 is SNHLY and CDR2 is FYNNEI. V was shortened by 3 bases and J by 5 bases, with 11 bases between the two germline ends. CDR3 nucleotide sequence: TGTGCCAGCAGTGATAGTCGGACAGATAATTCACCCCTCCACTTT. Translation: CASSDSRTDNSPLHF.

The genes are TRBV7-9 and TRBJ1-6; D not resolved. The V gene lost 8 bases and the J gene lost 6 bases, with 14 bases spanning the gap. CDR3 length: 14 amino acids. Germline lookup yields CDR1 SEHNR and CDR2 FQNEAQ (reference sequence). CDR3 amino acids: CASEDSRANSPLHF. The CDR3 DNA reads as TGTGCCAGCGAGGACTCACGGGCTAATTCACCCCTCCACTTT.

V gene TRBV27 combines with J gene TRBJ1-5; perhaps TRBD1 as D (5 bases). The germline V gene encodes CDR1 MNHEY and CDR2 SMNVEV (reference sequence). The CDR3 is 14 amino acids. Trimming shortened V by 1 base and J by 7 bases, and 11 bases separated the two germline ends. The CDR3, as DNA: TGTGCCAGCAGTTTATGGGGGGGAGGGCAGCCCCAGCATTTT. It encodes CASSLWGGGQPQHF.

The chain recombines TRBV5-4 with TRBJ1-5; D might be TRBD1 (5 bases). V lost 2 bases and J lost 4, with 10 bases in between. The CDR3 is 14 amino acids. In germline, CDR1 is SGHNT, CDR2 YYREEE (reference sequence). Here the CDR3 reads CASSFGGFNQPQHF. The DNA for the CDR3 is TGTGCCAGCAGCTTCGGGGGATTTAATCAGCCCCAGCATTTT.

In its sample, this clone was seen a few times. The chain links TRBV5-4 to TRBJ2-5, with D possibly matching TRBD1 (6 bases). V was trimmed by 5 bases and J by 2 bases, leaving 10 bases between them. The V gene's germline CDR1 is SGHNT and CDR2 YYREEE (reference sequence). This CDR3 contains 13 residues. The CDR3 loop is CASSSDRQETQYF. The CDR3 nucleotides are TGTGCCAGCAGTTCGGACAGACAAGAGACCCAGTACTTC.

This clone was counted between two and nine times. As DNA, the CDR3 is TGTGCCAGCAGCCCTAAAGGGGACAGAGACTACAATGAGCAGTTCTTC. It yields the protein CASSPKGDRDYNEQFF. The chain is built from TRBV7-8 and TRBJ2-1; 7 nucleotides line up with TRBD1. The V and J ends lost 5 bases and 3 bases, in that order; junction bases with no gene match: 10. Germline V CDR1 and CDR2: SGHVS, FQNEAQ. The CDR3 is 16 amino acids.